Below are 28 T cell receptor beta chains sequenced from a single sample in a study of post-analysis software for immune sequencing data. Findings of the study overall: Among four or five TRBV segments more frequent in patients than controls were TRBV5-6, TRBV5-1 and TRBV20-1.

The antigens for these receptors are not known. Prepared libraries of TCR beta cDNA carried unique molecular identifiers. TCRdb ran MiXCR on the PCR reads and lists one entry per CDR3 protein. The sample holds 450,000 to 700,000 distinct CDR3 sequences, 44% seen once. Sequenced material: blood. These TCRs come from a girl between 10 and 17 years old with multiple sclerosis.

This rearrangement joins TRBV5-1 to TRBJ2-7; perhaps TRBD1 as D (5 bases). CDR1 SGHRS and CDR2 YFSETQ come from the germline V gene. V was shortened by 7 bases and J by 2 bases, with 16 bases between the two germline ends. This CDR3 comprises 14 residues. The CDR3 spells CASAPVWGTYEQYF. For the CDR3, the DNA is TGCGCCAGCGCTCCCGTTTGGGGCACCTACGAGCAGTACTTC.

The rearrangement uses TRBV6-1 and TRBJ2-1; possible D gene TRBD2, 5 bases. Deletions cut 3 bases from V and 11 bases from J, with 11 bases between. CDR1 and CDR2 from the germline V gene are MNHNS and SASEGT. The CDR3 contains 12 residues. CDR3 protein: CASSDPGLKQFF. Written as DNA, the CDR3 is TGTGCCAGCAGTGATCCCGGACTGAAGCAGTTCTTC.

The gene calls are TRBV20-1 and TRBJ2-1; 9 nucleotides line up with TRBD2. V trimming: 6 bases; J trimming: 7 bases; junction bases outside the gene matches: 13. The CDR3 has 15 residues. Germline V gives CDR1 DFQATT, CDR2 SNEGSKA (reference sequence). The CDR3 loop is CSARHSGLARNEQFF. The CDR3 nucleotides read TGCAGTGCCCGACATAGCGGACTAGCGAGGAATGAGCAGTTCTTC.

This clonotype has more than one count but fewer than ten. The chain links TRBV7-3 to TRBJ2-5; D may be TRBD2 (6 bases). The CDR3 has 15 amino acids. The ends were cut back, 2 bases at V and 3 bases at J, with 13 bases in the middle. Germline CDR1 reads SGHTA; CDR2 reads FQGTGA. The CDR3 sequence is CASSLRGTPEETQYF. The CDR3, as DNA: TGTGCCAGCAGCTTACGCGGGACTCCCGAAGAGACCCAGTACTTC.

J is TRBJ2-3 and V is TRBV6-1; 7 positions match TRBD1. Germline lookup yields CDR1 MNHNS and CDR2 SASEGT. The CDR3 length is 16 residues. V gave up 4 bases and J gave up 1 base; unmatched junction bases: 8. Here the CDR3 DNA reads TGTGCCAGCAGTGGAATACAGGGGAGTGGCACAGATACGCAGTATTTT. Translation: CASSGIQGSGTDTQYF.

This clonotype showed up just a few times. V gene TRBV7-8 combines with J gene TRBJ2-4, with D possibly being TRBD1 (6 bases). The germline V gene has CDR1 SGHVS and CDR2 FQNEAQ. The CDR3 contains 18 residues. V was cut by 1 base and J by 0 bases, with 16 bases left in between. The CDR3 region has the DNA TGTGCCAGCAGCTTAGAGTTATACAGGGACCTAGCCAAAAACATTCAGTACTTC. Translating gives CASSLELYRDLAKNIQYF. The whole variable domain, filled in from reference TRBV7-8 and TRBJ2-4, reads GAGVSQSPRYKVAKRGQDVALRCDPISGHVSLFWYQQALGQGPEFLTYFQNEAQLDKSGLPSDRFFAERPEGSVSTLKIQRTQQEDSAVYLCASSLELYRDLAKNIQYFGAGTRLSVL.

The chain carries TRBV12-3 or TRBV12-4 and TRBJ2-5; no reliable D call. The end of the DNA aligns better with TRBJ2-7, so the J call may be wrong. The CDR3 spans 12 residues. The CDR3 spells CASSFSGLEQYF. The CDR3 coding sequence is TGTGCCAGCAGTTTCTCGGGTCTCGAGCAGTACTTC.

The DNA for the CDR3 is TGTGCCAGCAGTCTTTCAGGGGAGTTGTCAAGTGGCTACACCTTC. Translation gives CASSLSGELSSGYTF. The V call is TRBV12-3 or TRBV12-4, the J call TRBJ1-2; perhaps TRBD1 as D (6 bases). The length of the CDR3 is 15 residues. V was clipped by 5 bases and J by 7 bases, with 20 bases between them.

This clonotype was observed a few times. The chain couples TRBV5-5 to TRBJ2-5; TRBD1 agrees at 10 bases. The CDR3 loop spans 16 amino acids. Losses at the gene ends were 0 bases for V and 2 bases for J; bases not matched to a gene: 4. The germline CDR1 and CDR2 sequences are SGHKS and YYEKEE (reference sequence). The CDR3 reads CASSLGWDRGQETQYF. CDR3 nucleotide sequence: TGTGCCAGCAGCTTGGGATGGGACAGGGGACAAGAGACCCAGTACTTC.

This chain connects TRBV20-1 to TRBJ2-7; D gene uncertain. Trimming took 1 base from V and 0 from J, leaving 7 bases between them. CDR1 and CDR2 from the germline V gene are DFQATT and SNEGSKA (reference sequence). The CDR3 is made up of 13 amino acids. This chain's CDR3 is CSARASSSYEQYF. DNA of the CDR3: TGCAGTGCTAGAGCTTCGAGCTCCTACGAGCAGTACTTC.

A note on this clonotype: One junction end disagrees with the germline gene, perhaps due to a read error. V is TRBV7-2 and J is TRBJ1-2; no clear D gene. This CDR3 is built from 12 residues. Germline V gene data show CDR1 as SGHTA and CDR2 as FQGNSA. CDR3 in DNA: TGTGTCAGCAGCTTAGACACTCATGGCTACACCTTC. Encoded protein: CVSSLDTHGYTF.

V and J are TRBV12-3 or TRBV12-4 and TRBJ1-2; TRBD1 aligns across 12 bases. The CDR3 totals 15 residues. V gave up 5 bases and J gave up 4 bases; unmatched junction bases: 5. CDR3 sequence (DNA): TGTGCCAGCAGTCCGGGACAGGGGGCAAGCTATGGCTACACCTTC. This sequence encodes CASSPGQGASYGYTF.

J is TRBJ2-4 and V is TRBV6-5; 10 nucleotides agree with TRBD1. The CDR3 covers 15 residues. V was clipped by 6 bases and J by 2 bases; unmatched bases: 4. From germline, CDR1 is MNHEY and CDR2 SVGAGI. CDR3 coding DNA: TGTGCCAGCAGGGGGACAGGGGTGACCAAAAACATTCAGTACTTC. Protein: CASRGTGVTKNIQYF.

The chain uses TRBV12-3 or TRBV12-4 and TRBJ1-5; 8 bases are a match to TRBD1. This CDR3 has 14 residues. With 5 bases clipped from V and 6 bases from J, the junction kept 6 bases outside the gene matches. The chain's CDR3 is CASSPRTGFQPQHF. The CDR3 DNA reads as TGTGCCAGCAGTCCCCGGACAGGGTTTCAGCCCCAGCATTTT.

CDR3 DNA: TGTGCCATCCTGAAAGGGGTCTCTGGGGCCAACGTCCTGACTTTC. Translating it yields CAILKGVSGANVLTF. This chain links TRBV9 with TRBJ2-6, with a weak D call TRBD1 (5 bases). Germline-derived CDR1 and CDR2 are SGDLS and YYNGEE. Deletions cut 9 bases from V and 0 bases from J, with 13 bases between. CDR3 length: 15 amino acids.

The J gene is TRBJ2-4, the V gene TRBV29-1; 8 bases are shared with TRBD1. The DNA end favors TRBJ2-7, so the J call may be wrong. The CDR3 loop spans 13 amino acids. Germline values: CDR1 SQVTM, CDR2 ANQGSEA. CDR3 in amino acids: CSAERAGGHEQYF. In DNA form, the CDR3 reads TGCAGCGCCGAGCGGGCAGGGGGCCACGAGCAGTACTTC.

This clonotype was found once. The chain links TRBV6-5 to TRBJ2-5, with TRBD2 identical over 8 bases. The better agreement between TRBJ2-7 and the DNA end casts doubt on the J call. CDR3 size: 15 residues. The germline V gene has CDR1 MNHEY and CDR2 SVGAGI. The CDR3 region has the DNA TGTGCCAGCAGTTCTAGCGGGTTAGGGGTCTACGAGCAGTACTTC. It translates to CASSSSGLGVYEQYF.

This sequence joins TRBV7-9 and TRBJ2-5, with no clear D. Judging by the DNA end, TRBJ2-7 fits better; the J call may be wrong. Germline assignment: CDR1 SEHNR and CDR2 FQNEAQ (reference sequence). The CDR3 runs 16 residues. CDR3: CASSSGPARLAYEQYF. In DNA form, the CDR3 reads TGTGCCAGCAGCTCGGGCCCGGCGAGGCTAGCCTACGAGCAGTACTTC.

The DNA of the CDR3 is TGTGCCAGCAGCCTAACACTTAACTATCCCTACGAGCAGTACTTC. It is translated as CASSLTLNYPYEQYF. The chain uses TRBV14 and TRBJ2-7, with D unclear. The CDR3 contains 15 residues. Germline CDR1 is SGHDN and CDR2 is FVKESK. V was clipped by 4 bases and J by 2 bases, with 15 bases between them.

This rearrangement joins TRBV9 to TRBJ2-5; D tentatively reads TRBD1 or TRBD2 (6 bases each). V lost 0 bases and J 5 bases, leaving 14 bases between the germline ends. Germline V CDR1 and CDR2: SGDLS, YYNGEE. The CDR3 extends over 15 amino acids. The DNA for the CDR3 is TGTGCCAGCAGCGTAGCTCCCACAGGGAGGGAGACCCAGTACTTC. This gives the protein CASSVAPTGRETQYF. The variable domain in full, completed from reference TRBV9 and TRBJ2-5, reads DSGVTQTPKHLITATGQRVTLRCSPRSGDLSVYWYQQSLDQGLQFLIQYYNGEERAKGNILERFSAQQFPDLHSELNLSSLELGDSALYFCASSVAPTGRETQYFGPGTRLLVL.

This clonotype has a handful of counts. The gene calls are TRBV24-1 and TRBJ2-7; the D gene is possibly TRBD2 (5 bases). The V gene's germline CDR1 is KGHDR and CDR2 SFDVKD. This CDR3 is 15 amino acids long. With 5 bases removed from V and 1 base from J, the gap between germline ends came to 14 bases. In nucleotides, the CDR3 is TGTGCCACCAGTGCCCGTCGGGGTGCTTCCTACGAGCAGTACTTC. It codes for CATSARRGASYEQYF.

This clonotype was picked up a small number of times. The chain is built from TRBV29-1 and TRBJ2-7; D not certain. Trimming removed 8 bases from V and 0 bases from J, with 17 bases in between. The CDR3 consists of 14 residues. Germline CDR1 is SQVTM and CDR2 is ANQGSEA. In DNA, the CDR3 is TGCAGCACGCTCTCCGGGCTGTCCTCCTACGAGCAGTACTTC. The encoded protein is CSTLSGLSSYEQYF.

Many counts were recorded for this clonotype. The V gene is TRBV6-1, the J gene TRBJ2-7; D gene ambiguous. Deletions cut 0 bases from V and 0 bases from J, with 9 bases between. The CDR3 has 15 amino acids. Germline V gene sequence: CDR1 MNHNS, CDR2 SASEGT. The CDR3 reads CASSEARRNSYEQYF. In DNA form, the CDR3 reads TGTGCCAGCAGTGAAGCGCGCAGAAACTCCTACGAGCAGTACTTC.

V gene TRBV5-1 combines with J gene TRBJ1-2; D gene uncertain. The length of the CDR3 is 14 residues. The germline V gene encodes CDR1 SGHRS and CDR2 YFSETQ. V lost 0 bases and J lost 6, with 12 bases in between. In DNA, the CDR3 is TGCGCCAGCAGCTTGGATCGCGTCGGCGATGGCTACACCTTC. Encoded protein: CASSLDRVGDGYTF.

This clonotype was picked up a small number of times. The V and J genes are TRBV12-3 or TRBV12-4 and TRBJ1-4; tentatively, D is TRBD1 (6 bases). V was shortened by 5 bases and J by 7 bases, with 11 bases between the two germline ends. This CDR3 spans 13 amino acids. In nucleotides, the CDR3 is TGTGCCAGCAGTCTATCGGACAGTGAAAAACTGTTTTTT. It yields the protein CASSLSDSEKLFF.

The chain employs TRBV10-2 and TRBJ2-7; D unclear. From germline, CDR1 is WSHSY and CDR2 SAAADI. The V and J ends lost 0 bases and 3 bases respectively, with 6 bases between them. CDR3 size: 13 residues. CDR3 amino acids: CASSESFFYEQYF. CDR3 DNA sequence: TGCGCCAGCAGTGAGTCGTTCTTCTACGAGCAGTACTTC.

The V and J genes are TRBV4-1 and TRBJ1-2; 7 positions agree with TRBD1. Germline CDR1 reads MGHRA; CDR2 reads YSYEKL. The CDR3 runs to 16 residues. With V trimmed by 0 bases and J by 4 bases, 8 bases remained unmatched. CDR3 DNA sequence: TGCGCCAGCAGCCAAGAAAGAGGGGGCTACGCCTATGGCTACACCTTC. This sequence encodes CASSQERGGYAYGYTF.

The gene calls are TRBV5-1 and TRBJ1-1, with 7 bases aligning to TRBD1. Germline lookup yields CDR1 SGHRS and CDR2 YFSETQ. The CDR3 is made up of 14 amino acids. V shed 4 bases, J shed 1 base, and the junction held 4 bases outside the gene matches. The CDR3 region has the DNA TGCGCCAGCAGCCGGGACAGCGGGAACACTGAAGCTTTCTTT. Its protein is CASSRDSGNTEAFF. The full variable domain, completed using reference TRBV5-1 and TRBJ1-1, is KAGVTQTPRYLIKTRGQQVTLSCSPISGHRSVSWYQQTPGQGLQFLFEYFSETQRNKGNFPGRFSGRQFSNSRSEMNVSTLELGDSALYLCASSRDSGNTEAFFGQGTRLTVV.